A selection of T cell receptor beta chains follows, all from one sample in a study of blood T cells in healthy people across ages. MiXCR was run by TCRdb on the 5' RACE reads, yielding one entry per CDR3 protein. Counted here are approximately 700,000 distinct CDR3 sequences, about 30% occurring once; the ten biggest clones make up 15%. Input material: blood. The receptors here all came from a woman at least 80 years old in good health. Both conserved end residues are part of each CDR3. Fields, in order: J gene, V gene, CDR3 protein.

j_call: TRBJ2-3; v_call: TRBV2; cdr3_aa: CASRRGSTDTQYF
j_call: TRBJ2-5; v_call: TRBV2; cdr3_aa: CASSPVLGGQETQYF
j_call: TRBJ2-7; v_call: TRBV20-1; cdr3_aa: CSARTSGRPAEQYF
j_call: TRBJ1-1; v_call: TRBV5-1; cdr3_aa: CASSPQGQGLATEAFF
j_call: TRBJ1-2; v_call: TRBV20-1; cdr3_aa: CSARGAGHGYTF
j_call: TRBJ2-7; v_call: TRBV25-1; cdr3_aa: CAMIRSGMGEQYF
j_call: TRBJ2-5; v_call: TRBV5-1; cdr3_aa: CASSILRGPQETQYF
j_call: TRBJ2-7; v_call: TRBV7-2; cdr3_aa: CTSSRRVDPAGGYEQYF
j_call: TRBJ2-3; v_call: TRBV13; cdr3_aa: CASSPPLTPDTQYF
j_call: TRBJ2-1; v_call: TRBV9; cdr3_aa: CASSVDGGGAREQFF
j_call: TRBJ2-3; v_call: TRBV9; cdr3_aa: CASSARWVAGSTDTQYF
j_call: TRBJ1-1; v_call: TRBV4-3; cdr3_aa: CASSQDSRGADEAFF
j_call: TRBJ2-7; v_call: TRBV12-3/TRBV12-4; cdr3_aa: CASSSSGGGSYEQYF
j_call: TRBJ2-7; v_call: TRBV19; cdr3_aa: CASSAGTYEQYF
j_call: TRBJ2-3; v_call: TRBV6-1; cdr3_aa: CASSRVAGEPIAGTDTQYF
j_call: TRBJ2-5; v_call: TRBV5-1; cdr3_aa: CASSIQTSGGAETQYF
j_call: TRBJ2-7; v_call: TRBV7-6; cdr3_aa: CAVEGTADTYEQYF
j_call: TRBJ2-7; v_call: TRBV19; cdr3_aa: CASRVAGATLQEQYF
j_call: TRBJ2-3; v_call: TRBV7-9; cdr3_aa: CASSPEGAETSQYF
j_call: TRBJ1-5; v_call: TRBV4-3; cdr3_aa: CASSQEFGAYGGQPQHF
j_call: TRBJ1-6; v_call: TRBV5-6; cdr3_aa: CASGRQGFNSPLHF
j_call: NA; v_call: TRBV5-1; cdr3_aa: CASSYGSGYEQYF
j_call: TRBJ2-1; v_call: TRBV11-2; cdr3_aa: CASSLEGGAGNEQFF
j_call: TRBJ2-5; v_call: TRBV7-9; cdr3_aa: CASSLAAGSETQYF
j_call: TRBJ2-5; v_call: TRBV4-2; cdr3_aa: CASSQEIYGVQETQYF
j_call: TRBJ1-2; v_call: TRBV7-9; cdr3_aa: CASSFRTGADSYGYTF
j_call: TRBJ2-3; v_call: TRBV10-1; cdr3_aa: CASSEPPRVAGPDTQYF
j_call: TRBJ1-2; v_call: TRBV29-1; cdr3_aa: CSVEVTGGYGYTF